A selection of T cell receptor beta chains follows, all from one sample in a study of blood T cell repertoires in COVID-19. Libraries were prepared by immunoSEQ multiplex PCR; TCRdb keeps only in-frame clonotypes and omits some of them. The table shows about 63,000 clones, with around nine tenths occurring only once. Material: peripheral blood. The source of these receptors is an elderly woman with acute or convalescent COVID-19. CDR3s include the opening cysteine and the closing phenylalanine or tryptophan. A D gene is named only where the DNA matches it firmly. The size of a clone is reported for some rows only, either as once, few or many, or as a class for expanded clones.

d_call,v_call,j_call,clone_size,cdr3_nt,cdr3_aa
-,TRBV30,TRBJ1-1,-,TGTGCCTGGAAACCCGGGTGGGTACAGAACACTGAAGCTTTCTTT,CAWKPGWVQNTEAFF
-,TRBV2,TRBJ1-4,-,TGTGCCAGCAGTGCATCCGTAGGCGGTAATGAAAAACTGTTTTTT,CASSASVGGNEKLFF
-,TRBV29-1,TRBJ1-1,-,TGCAGCGTTGCAGGGTTTCTCACTGAAGCTTTCTTT,CSVAGFLTEAFF
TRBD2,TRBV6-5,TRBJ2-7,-,TGTGCCAGCAGTCGGACTAGCGGGGGGTACGAGCAGTACTTC,CASSRTSGGYEQYF
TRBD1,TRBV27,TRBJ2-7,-,TGTGCCAGCACCAAGACAGGGATCGGGTCCTACGAGCAGTACTTC,CASTKTGIGSYEQYF
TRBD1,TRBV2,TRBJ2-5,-,TGTGCCAGCAGGAAGGGGGCAGGGGTCCGAGAGACCCAGTACTTC,CASRKGAGVRETQYF
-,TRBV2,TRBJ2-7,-,TGTGCCAGCAGCAAACAGTCGGGGTACGAGCAGTACTTC,CASSKQSGYEQYF
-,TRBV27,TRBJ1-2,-,TGTGCCAGCAGTTTCCTGGGGGCCCCCCCTAATGGCTACACCTTC,CASSFLGAPPNGYTF
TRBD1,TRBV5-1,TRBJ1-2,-,TGCGCCAGCAGACCCGACAGGGCTGGCTACACCTTC,CASRPDRAGYTF
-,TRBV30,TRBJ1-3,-,TGTGCCTGGAGTGTAAGGTCTTCGGGTGGAAACACCATATATTTT,CAWSVRSSGGNTIYF
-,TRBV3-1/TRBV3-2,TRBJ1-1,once,TGTGCCAGCAGCCAAGGAATGAATAGGCACAGGGTTGACGCTTTCTTT,CASSQGMNRHRVDAFF
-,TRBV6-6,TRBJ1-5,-,TGTGCCAGCTCCCCCCCCCTTCAGCCCCAGCATTTT,CASSPPLQPQHF
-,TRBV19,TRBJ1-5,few,TGTGGCACCGGGGAGGCGGATCAGCCCCAGCATTTT,CGTGEADQPQHF
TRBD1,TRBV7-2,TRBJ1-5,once,TGTGCCAGCAGCTCTCCCGGGACAGCGAATCAGCCCCAGCATTTT,CASSSPGTANQPQHF
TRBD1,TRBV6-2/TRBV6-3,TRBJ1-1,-,TGTGCCAGCAGACCTAGGGACAGGGTGGGAAACACTGAAGCTTTCTTT,CASRPRDRVGNTEAFF
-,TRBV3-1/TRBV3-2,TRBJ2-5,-,TGTGCCAGCAGCCCAGGTTTTAGCGCCCAAGAGACCCAGTACTTC,CASSPGFSAQETQYF
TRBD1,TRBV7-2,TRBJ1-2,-,TGTGCCAGCAGCCCAGACAGGGGGCAAGGGTATGGCTACACCTTC,CASSPDRGQGYGYTF
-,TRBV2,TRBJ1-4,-,TGTGCCAGCAGTGAGGAGTCGTCACCAAAACTGTTTTTT,CASSEESSPKLFF
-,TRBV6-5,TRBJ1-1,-,TGTGCCAGCACCTCCGGAAGGGGCTCTGAAGCTTTCTTT,CASTSGRGSEAFF
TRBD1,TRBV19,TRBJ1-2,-,TGTGCCAGTAGTTCCCGGACAGGGACGGGCTACACCTTC,CASSSRTGTGYTF
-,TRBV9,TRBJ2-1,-,TGTGCCAGCAGCGTTGCTAGCGTTTCCAATGAGCAGTTCTTC,CASSVASVSNEQFF
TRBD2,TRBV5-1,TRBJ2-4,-,TGCGCCAGCAGCTCCGAGCGGGGGGGCAAAAACATTCAGTACTTC,CASSSERGGKNIQYF
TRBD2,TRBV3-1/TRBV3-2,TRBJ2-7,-,TGTGCCAGCAGCCCCACCCGTAGCGGGGGGGCGGGTGAGCAGTACTTC,CASSPTRSGGAGEQYF
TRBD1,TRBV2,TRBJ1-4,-,TGTGCCAGCAGTGAACAGGGGGGTGGTGAAAAACTGTTTTTT,CASSEQGGGEKLFF
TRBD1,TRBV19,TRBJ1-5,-,TGTGCCAGCTTACCGACAGGGATCAACCAGCCCCAGCATTTT,CASLPTGINQPQHF
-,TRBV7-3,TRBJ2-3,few,TGTGCCAGCAGCTTAGACTCCGGTACGCAGTATTTT,CASSLDSGTQYF
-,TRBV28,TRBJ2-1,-,TGTGCCAGCAGGCCAGACCGACTTGAGCAGTTCTTC,CASRPDRLEQFF
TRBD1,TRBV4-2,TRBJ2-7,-,TGTGCCAGCAGCCAAGAAGAGGGGGCTCAAGCGAATTACGAGCAGTACTTC,CASSQEEGAQANYEQYF
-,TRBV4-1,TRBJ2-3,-,TGCGCCAGCAGCCAAGAACGGTTTGGTGTGGATACGCAGTATTTT,CASSQERFGVDTQYF
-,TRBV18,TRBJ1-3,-,TGTGCCAGCTCAAGCTTGGCGGGAGGTGGAAACACCATATATTTT,CASSSLAGGGNTIYF
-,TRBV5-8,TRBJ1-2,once,TGTGCCAGCAGCTTGGCCCTCTATGGCTACACCTTC,CASSLALYGYTF
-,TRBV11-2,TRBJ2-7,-,TGTGCCAGCAGCTTCGGGGGCGGGAGAGGACTCGTAAACTACGAGCAGTACTTC,CASSFGGGRGLVNYEQYF
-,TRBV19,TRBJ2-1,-,TGTGCCAGTAGTATTACAGGGACCACCTCCTACAATGAGCAGTTCTTC,CASSITGTTSYNEQFF
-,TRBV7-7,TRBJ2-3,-,TGTGCCAGCAGCTTAGGGGGCGGGGCAGATACGCAGTATTTT,CASSLGGGADTQYF
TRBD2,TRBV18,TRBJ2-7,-,TGTGCCAGCTCACCCTCTAGCGGGGGGGCCTCCTACGAGCAGTACTTC,CASSPSSGGASYEQYF
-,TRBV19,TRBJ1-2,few,TGTGCCAGTAGTATCCAGCTGGGAGCTAACTATGGCTACACCTTC,CASSIQLGANYGYTF
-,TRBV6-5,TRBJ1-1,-,TGTGCCAGCAGTTACTCCTCCCGGGGGATGGCTGAAGCTTTCTTT,CASSYSSRGMAEAFF
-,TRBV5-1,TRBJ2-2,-,TGCGCCAGCAGCTTGGGTTTAGAGAGCGGGGAGCTGTTTTTT,CASSLGLESGELFF
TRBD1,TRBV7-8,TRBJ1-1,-,TGTGCCAGCAGCCCAGGACAGGCGGGTGGAGCTTTCTTT,CASSPGQAGGAFF
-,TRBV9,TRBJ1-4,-,TGTGCCAGCAGCCCTAGTGGCGACAGGACTAATGAAAAACTGTTTTTT,CASSPSGDRTNEKLFF
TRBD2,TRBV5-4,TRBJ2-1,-,TGTGCCAGCAGCCCCAGGACAGGTCTCGGACTAGCGGGACACAATGAGCAGTTCTTC,CASSPRTGLGLAGHNEQFF
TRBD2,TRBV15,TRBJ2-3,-,TGTGCCACCCTGGCGCGCGGGAGTACAGATACGCAGTATTTT,CATLARGSTDTQYF
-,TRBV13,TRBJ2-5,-,TGTGCCAGCAGCTTAGGAACCGGACAGCTCGGAGAGACCCAGTACTTC,CASSLGTGQLGETQYF
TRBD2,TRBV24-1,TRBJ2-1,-,TGTGTCACCAGTGATCCCGGGACTATAGGTCCGAATGAGCAGTTCTTC,CVTSDPGTIGPNEQFF
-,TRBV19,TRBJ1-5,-,TGTGCCAGTAGTATACAGGGTTGGGAAAGGCCCCAGCATTTT,CASSIQGWERPQHF
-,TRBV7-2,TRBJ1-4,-,TGTGCCAGCAGCTTAGCAGGGGCCGCAGGCGAAAAACTGTTTTTT,CASSLAGAAGEKLFF
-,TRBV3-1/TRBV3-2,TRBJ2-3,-,TGTGCCAGCAGCCCGACTCGCACAGATACGCAGTATTTT,CASSPTRTDTQYF
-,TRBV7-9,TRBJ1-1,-,TGTGCCAGCAGCTTAGTAGGAAGGGAGGCCGAAGCTTTCTTT,CASSLVGREAEAFF